This record concerns one T cell receptor (beta chain) sequence. The data are from a study of control samples from healthy donors and cancer patients. The protocol was immunoSEQ multiplex PCR, while the TCRdb copy is restricted to in-frame clones and leaves out a portion. The repertoire holds 70,000 to 95,000 clones, with roughly 90% as singletons. The CDR3 sequence is 17 residues long. Unmatched junction bases numbered 7, after V lost 0 bases and J lost 0 bases. CDR1 is SGDLS and CDR2 is YYNGEE in the germline V gene. The receptor was isolated from a woman in her twenties or thirties in good health. The material sequenced was blood. The J gene is TRBJ2-3, the V gene TRBV9, with 7 bases identical to TRBD2. CDR3 nucleotides: TGTGCCAGCAGCGTAGAAATCGGCGGGGGAAGCACAGATACGCAGTATTTT. Amino acid sequence: CASSVEIGGGSTDTQYF.